This T cell receptor (beta chain) was captured by sequencing in a study of early T cells in non-severe SARS-CoV-2 infection. Study at large: Sequencing was performed on bulk RNA from unsorted whole blood, leaving chains unpaired. General observations from the study: Missing private and CD4 specificities, VDJdb matching favored anti-spike CD8 responses.

Individual cDNA molecules each received unique molecular identifiers attached to them. TCRdb redid the calling of the 5' RACE reads with MiXCR, one entry per CDR3 protein. This sample yields around 47,000 distinct CDR3 sequences, of which more than 9.5% are seen a single time; about 12% belongs to the top ten. V was shortened by 0 bases and J by 1 base, with 9 bases between the two germline ends. Germline lookup yields CDR1 SGHDN and CDR2 FVKESK. The CDR3 loop spans 15 amino acids. This clonotype showed up many times. Antigen specificity is unknown. Sequenced: whole blood. This sequence originates from an adult who was a healthcare worker with PCR-confirmed SARS-CoV-2 infection or an uninfected control (not recorded which). The V gene is TRBV14, the J gene TRBJ1-1, with D unclear. DNA for the CDR3: TGTGCCAGCAGCCAAGATCCAGGCAAGAACACTGAAGCTTTCTTT. Translating it yields CASSQDPGKNTEAFF.